This T cell receptor beta chain was sequenced during a study of blood T cell repertoires in COVID-19. At the level of the study: T cells, B-cell-depleted T cells, or PBMCs provided the cDNA or gDNA that served as material.

Libraries were prepared by immunoSEQ multiplex PCR; TCRdb keeps only in-frame clonotypes and omits some of them. The sample lists fewer than 350,000 clones, approximately 83% occurring once. The sample comprised PBMCs or T cells enriched from blood (not recorded which). The sequence was collected from a man younger than 40 who had recovered from COVID-19.

CDR3 DNA sequence: TGTGCCAGCAGTGGGGAACAGGGTAGTCAGCCCCAGCATTTT. This sequence encodes CASSGEQGSQPQHF. V usage is TRBV2 and J usage is TRBJ1-5, with D perhaps matching TRBD1 (6 bases). Germline V CDR1 and CDR2: SNHLY, FYNNEI. The CDR3 extends over 14 amino acids. Trimming took off 4 bases at V and 6 bases at J, with 13 bases between the two ends.